A single sample gave rise to the 2 T cell receptor beta chains below, sequenced in a study of T cell repertoires in cytomegalovirus infection. One entry per CDR3 protein, called by TCRdb with MiXCR from the reads. The sample lists more than 400,000 distinct CDR3 sequences; about 25% were seen once. The sequencing sample was made of PBMCs. The source is a human donor in good health (CMV status not recorded). Some clones in this sample may be carry-over from other donors' samples.

The J gene is TRBJ2-1, the V gene TRBV20-1; TRBD2 matches at 7 bases. The CDR3 consists of 15 residues. V shed 2 bases, J shed 6 bases, and the junction held 10 bases outside the gene matches. Germline assignment: CDR1 DFQATT and CDR2 SNEGSKA (reference sequence). CDR3 amino acids: CSARSQPGGSNEQFF. CDR3 sequence (DNA): TGCAGTGCTAGAAGCCAACCAGGCGGGAGCAATGAGCAGTTCTTC.

This clonotype has a handful of counts. V is TRBV13 and J is TRBJ1-1; D is unresolved. Germline loops: CDR1 PRHDT, CDR2 FYEKMQ (reference sequence). The CDR3 length is 14 residues. V was trimmed by 0 bases and J by 6 bases, leaving 11 bases between them. The CDR3 nucleotides are TGTGCCAGCAGCTTAGGAGGGCCCGGCGCTGAAGCTTTCTTT. Encoded protein: CASSLGGPGAEAFF. The entire variable domain, with the rest obtained from reference TRBV13 and TRBJ1-1, is as follows: AAGVIQSPRHLIKEKRETATLKCYPIPRHDTVYWYQQGPGQDPQFLISFYEKMQSDKGSIPDRFSAQQFSDYHSELNMSSLELGDSALYFCASSLGGPGAEAFFGQGTRLTVV.